These T cell receptor beta chains were read from a single sample in a study of CXCR3-negative and CXCR3-positive naive CD8 T cells. TCRdb reanalyzed the 5' RACE reads, giving one entry per CDR3 protein sequence and no DNA. This sample's table has 150,000 to 180,000 distinct CDR3 sequences. The sample was naive CXCR3+ CD8+ T cells from blood. The source of these receptors is a human donor in good health. Some clones in this sample may be carry-over from other donors' samples. Each CDR3 is given with its conserved first and last residue.

>TRBV4-1|TRBJ1-6
CASSQMDSHNSPLHF
>TRBV7-6|TRBJ2-7
CASSLELTPEEQYF
>TRBV12-3/TRBV12-4|TRBJ2-7
CASSGTGFSYEQYF
>TRBV7-9|TRBJ2-1
CASSLGSGTGPQFF
>TRBV28|TRBJ2-1
CASSARTSGGNEQFF
>TRBV7-8|TRBJ2-2
CASSLSVGSGELFF
>TRBV18|TRBJ1-2
CASSPDRGVFYGYTF
>TRBV24-1|TRBJ2-2
CATSENTNTGELFF
>TRBV4-1|TRBJ2-7
CASSLHGQGTYEQYF
>TRBV7-3|TRBJ2-1
CASSPGLADYNEQFF
>TRBV28|TRBJ2-3
CASSPLAVSTDTQYF
>TRBV4-3|TRBJ1-1
CASSQDRLQTLEAFF
>TRBV7-9|TRBJ1-2
CASSTTLTDYGYTF
>TRBV9|TRBJ1-6
CASSADGRAPMTPLHF
>TRBV12-3/TRBV12-4|TRBJ1-1
CASRASGDTEAFF
>TRBV20-1|TRBJ2-7
CSAPLRGSFRDGEQYF
>TRBV7-9|TRBJ2-3
CASSPLEGANTDTQYF